This T cell receptor (beta chain) derives from a study of regulatory T cells in long-lasting Graves disease. Time point in this sample: newly diagnosed GD, antithyroid drugs for less than 3 months. With RNA extracted from PBMCs as input, the TCR library was made. This clonotype was detected a few times. Its target is not known. Trimming left V 4 bases short and J 1 base short, with 14 bases between. This CDR3 is 15 amino acids long. The V gene's germline CDR1 is SGHTA and CDR2 FQGNSA. Regarding the study as a whole: Persistent-disease Graves' patients showed less TCR diversity than new cases.

Libraries of TCR beta came from iRepertoire HTBI primers plus Arm-PCR of CDR3 regions. Each CDR3 protein is one row after TCRdb ran MiXCR on the multiplex PCR reads. Among around 250,000 distinct CDR3 sequences, around 20% were seen once, and the ten largest hold more than 11%. Sequenced material: peripheral blood mononuclear cells (PBMCs), taken at new diagnosis, from a patient treated with antithyroid drugs. The sequence came from a female donor with Graves disease. This chain joins TRBV7-2 and TRBJ2-7, with D maybe TRBD1 (6 bases). CDR3 in DNA: TGTGCCAGCAGCTCAACGGGGACACTTTCCTACGAGCAGTACTTC. Translation: CASSSTGTLSYEQYF.